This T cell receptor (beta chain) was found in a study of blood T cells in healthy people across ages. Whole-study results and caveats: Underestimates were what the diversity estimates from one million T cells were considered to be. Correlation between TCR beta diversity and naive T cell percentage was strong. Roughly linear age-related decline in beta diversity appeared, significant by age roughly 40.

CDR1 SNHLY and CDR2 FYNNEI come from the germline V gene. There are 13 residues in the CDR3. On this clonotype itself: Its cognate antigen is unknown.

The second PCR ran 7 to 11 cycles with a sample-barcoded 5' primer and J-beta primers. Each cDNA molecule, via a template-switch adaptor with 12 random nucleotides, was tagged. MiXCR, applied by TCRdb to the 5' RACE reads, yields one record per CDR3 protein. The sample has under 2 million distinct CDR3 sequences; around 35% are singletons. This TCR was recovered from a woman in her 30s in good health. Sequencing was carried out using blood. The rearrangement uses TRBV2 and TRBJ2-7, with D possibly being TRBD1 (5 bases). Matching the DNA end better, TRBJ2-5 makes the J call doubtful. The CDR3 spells CASKKRQQETQYF. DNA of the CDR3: TGTGCCAGCAAAAAGAGACAGCAAGAGACCCAGTACTTC.